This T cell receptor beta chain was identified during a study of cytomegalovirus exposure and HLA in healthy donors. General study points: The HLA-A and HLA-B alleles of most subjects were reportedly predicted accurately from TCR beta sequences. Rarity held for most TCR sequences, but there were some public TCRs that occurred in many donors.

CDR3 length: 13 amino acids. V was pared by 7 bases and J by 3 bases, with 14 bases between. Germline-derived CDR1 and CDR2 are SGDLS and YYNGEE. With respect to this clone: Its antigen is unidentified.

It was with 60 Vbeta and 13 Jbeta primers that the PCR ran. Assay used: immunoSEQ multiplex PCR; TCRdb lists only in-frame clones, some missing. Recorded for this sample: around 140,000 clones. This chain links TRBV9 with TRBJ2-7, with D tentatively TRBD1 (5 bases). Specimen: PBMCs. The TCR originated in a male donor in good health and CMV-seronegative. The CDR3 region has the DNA TGTGCCAGCGGGGCAGGGCTTGACTACGAGCAGTACTTC. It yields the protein CASGAGLDYEQYF. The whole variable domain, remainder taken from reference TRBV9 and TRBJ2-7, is DSGVTQTPKHLITATGQRVTLRCSPRSGDLSVYWYQQSLDQGLQFLIQYYNGEERAKGNILERFSAQQFPDLHSELNLSSLELGDSALYFCASGAGLDYEQYFGPGTRLTVT.